These 10 T cell receptor beta chains came from one sample sequenced in a study of PD-L1 blockade in urothelial cancer. Clones were read by immunoSEQ multiplex PCR, and TCRdb kept only the in-frame ones, dropping some. The sample lists 15,000 or so clones, 85% to 90% occurring once. The sequenced sample was PBMCs, obtained around atezolizumab (anti-PD-L1) treatment. The receptor set was obtained from a man in his 70s with urothelial cancer.

The chain has TRBV5-1 and TRBJ2-7; TRBD2 matches at 12 bases. CDR1 and CDR2 from the germline V gene are SGHRS and YFSETQ. V lost 4 bases to trimming and J lost 1 base; unmatched junction nucleotides: 12. The CDR3 extends over 18 amino acids. This chain's CDR3 is CASSPGGLAGRGSYEQYF. The DNA of the CDR3 is TGCGCCAGCAGCCCCGGAGGACTAGCGGGGAGAGGATCCTACGAGCAGTACTTC.

The chain carries TRBV21-1 and TRBJ2-1; the table assigns TRBD2, which was not confirmed against the DNA. TRBV21-1 is a pseudogene segment. The CDR3 totals 16 residues. The CDR3, as DNA: TGTGCCAGCAGCAAAAATGGGAGGGGGGGTTACAATGAGCAGTTCTTC. It translates to CASSKNGRGGYNEQFF.

The rearrangement links TRBV25-1 to TRBJ1-2, with 7 nucleotides matching TRBD1. The trim removed 7 bases at V and 5 bases at J, leaving 4 bases unmatched. Germline-derived CDR1 and CDR2 are MGHDK and SYGVNS. This CDR3 is 12 amino acids long. The DNA of the CDR3 is TGTGCCAGCAAGGGACAGCCATATGGCTACACCTTC. It translates to CASKGQPYGYTF.

V and J are TRBV7-9 and TRBJ2-1; 10 nucleotides match TRBD2. V trimming: 10 bases; J trimming: 7 bases; junction bases outside the gene matches: 4. This CDR3 region has 12 residues. The germline gives CDR1 SEHNR, CDR2 FQNEAQ (reference sequence). The CDR3 DNA sequence: TGTGCCATTAGCGGGGGGAATAATGAGCAGTTCTTC. This encodes CAISGGNNEQFF.

This sequence joins TRBV15 and TRBJ2-7, with D unclear. The CDR3 totals 17 residues. In germline, CDR1 is LNHNV, CDR2 YYDKDF (reference sequence). V was cut by 0 bases and J by 2 bases, with 17 bases left in between. Written as DNA, the CDR3 is TGTGCCACCAGCAGAGAGAGATATAAACAGATGGCCTACGAGCAGTACTTC. It yields the protein CATSRERYKQMAYEQYF.

This chain uses TRBV9 with TRBJ2-3; 8 bases match TRBD1. The germline CDR1 and CDR2 sequences are SGDLS and YYNGEE. With 3 bases clipped from V and 1 base from J, the junction kept 4 bases outside the gene matches. The CDR3 is made up of 15 amino acids. Here the CDR3 DNA reads TGTGCCAGCAGCGGAGACAGGGGAGGCACAGATACGCAGTATTTT. As protein: CASSGDRGGTDTQYF.

V is TRBV5-1 and J is TRBJ1-1; 10 bases align to TRBD1. The CDR3 sequence is 15 residues long. Germline CDR1 and CDR2: SGHRS and YFSETQ. V dropped 3 bases and J dropped 10; count of bases not matched to a gene: 12. In nucleotides, the CDR3 is TGCGCCAGCAGCTCGGAAAACGACAGGGGGCGTGGAGCTTTCTTT. It translates to CASSSENDRGRGAFF.

The CDR3 sequence is CASSPRQRETQYF. Here the CDR3 DNA reads TGTGCCAGCAGCCCCCGACAGAGGGAGACCCAGTACTTC. The gene calls are TRBV9 and TRBJ2-5; D is possibly TRBD1 (5 bases). In germline, CDR1 is SGDLS, CDR2 YYNGEE. The V and J ends lost 4 bases and 5 bases respectively, with 12 bases between them. This CDR3 comprises 13 residues.

The chain carries TRBV7-8 and TRBJ2-1; TRBD2 matches at 11 bases. CDR1 and CDR2 from the germline V gene are SGHVS and FQNEAQ. The CDR3 loop spans 15 amino acids. The V and J ends lost 5 bases and 4 bases, in that order; junction bases with no gene match: 4. CDR3 nucleotide sequence: TGTGCCAGCAGCGAGCGACTAGCGGGGTACAATGAGCAGTTCTTC. It is translated as CASSERLAGYNEQFF.

The chain has TRBV6-4 and TRBJ1-6; 8 nucleotides line up with TRBD1. In germline, CDR1 is MRHNA, CDR2 SNTAGT. The CDR3 is 14 residues long. Trimming removed 3 bases from V and 9 bases from J; junction bases left unmatched: 4. The CDR3 DNA follows: TGTGCCAGCAGTGAATCAGGGGGCTCTTCACCCCTCCACTTT. Its translation is CASSESGGSSPLHF.